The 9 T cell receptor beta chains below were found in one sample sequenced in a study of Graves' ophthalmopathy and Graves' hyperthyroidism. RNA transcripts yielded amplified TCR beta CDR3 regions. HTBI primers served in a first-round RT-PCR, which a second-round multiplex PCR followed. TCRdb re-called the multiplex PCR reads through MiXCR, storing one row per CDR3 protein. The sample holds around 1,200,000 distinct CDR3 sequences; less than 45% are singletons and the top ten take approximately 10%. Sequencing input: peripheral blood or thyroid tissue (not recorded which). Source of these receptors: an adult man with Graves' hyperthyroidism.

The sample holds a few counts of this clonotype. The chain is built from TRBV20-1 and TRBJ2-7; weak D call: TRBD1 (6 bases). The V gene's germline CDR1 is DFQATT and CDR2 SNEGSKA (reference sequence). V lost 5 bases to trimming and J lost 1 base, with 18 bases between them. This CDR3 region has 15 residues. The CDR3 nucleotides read TGCAGTGCTTTTCCTGCCCGGACAGTTTCCTACGAGCAGTACTTC. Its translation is CSAFPARTVSYEQYF.

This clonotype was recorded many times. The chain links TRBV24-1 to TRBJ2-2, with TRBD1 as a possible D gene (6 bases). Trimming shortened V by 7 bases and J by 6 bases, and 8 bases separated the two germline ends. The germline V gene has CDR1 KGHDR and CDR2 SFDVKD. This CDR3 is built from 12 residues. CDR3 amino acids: CATSRGSGELFF. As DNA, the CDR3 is TGTGCCACCAGCAGGGGTTCCGGGGAGCTGTTTTTT.

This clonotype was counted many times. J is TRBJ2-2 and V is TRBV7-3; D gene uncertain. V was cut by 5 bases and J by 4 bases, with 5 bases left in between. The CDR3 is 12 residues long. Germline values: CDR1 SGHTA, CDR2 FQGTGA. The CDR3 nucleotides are TGTGCCAGCAGCGCAGTCACCGGGGAGCTGTTTTTT. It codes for CASSAVTGELFF.

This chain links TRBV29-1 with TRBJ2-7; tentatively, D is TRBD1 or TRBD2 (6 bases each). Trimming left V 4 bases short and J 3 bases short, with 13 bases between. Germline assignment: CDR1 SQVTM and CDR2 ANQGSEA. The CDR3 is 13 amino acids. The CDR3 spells CSVVGGGIYEQYF. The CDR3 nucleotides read TGCAGCGTTGTCGGGGGCGGAATCTACGAGCAGTACTTC.

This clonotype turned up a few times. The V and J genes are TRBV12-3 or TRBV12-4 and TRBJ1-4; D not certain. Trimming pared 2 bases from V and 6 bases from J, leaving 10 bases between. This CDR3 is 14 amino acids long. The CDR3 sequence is CASSLRAYDEKLFF. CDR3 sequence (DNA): TGTGCCAGCAGTTTAAGGGCGTATGATGAAAAACTGTTTTTT.

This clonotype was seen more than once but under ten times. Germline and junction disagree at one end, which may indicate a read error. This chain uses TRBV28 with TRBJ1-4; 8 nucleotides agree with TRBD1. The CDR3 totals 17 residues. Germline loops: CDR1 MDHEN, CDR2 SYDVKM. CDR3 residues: CASSSPRTGSLRSRFGF. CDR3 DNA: TGTGCCAGCAGTTCACCCCGGACAGGGTCTCTGCGTAGCAGGTTTGGGTTT.

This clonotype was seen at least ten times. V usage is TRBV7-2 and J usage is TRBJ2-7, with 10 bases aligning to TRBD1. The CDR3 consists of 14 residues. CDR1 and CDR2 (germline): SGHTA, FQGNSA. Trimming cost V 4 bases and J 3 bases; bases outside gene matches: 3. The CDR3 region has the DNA TGTGCCAGCAGCTCGGGACAGGGGATCTACGAGCAGTACTTC. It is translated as CASSSGQGIYEQYF.

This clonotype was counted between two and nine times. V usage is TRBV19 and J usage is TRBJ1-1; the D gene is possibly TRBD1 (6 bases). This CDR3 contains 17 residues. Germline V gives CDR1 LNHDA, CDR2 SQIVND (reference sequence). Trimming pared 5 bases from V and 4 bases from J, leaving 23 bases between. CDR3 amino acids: CASSPRRGQPGGTEAFF. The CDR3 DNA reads TGTGCCAGTAGTCCCCGTCGCGGACAGCCCGGGGGCACTGAAGCTTTCTTT.

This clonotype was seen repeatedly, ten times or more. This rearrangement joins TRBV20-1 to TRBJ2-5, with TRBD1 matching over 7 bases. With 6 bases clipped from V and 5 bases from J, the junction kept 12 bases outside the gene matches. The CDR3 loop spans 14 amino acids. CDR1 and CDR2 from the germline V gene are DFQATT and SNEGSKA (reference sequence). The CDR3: CSAPPGQVGETQYF. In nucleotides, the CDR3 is TGCAGTGCACCCCCAGGACAGGTGGGCGAGACCCAGTACTTC.